Listed here are 11 T cell receptor beta chains from one sample, sequenced in a study of quantifying T cell responses using KT2 cells. In the study overall: TCR alpha and beta constant-region primers primed reverse transcription of RNA.

The cDNA 3' end received a ligated oligonucleotide with a UMI. The first PCR ran 3 to 5 cycles with an equimolar RC1.1 and RC1.2 beta primer mix. Via MiXCR, TCRdb re-called the UMI-ligation and nested PCR reads, giving one row per CDR3 protein. The sample lists approximately 46,000 distinct CDR3 sequences; under 14% were seen once. The sample consisted of PBMCs spiked with cells of the T cell clone KT2. These receptors were collected from a human donor.

This clonotype has more than one count but fewer than ten. The gene calls are TRBV12-3 or TRBV12-4 and TRBJ1-2; the D is unclear. The CDR3 runs 13 residues. V was shortened by 6 bases and J by 4 bases, with 12 bases between the two germline ends. CDR3 region: CASRGEGTYGYTF. The CDR3 bases are TGTGCCAGCAGGGGAGAGGGCACCTATGGCTACACCTTC.

This clonotype was observed a handful of times. The chain uses TRBV5-1 and TRBJ2-1, with 12 bases that match TRBD1. Germline CDR1 and CDR2: SGHRS and YFSETQ. This CDR3 spans 16 amino acids. V shed 4 bases, J shed 8 bases, and the junction held 10 bases outside the gene matches. CDR3 protein: CASSPGTGGRGDEQFF. In DNA form, the CDR3 reads TGCGCCAGCAGCCCCGGGACAGGGGGCCGTGGAGATGAGCAGTTCTTC.

This clonotype was recorded a few times. This chain links TRBV30 with TRBJ1-2; 8 positions match TRBD1. CDR3 length: 17 amino acids. The germline V gene has CDR1 GTSNPN and CDR2 SVGIG (reference sequence). Trimming took 2 bases from V and 5 from J; bases not matched to a gene: 16. In DNA, the CDR3 is TGTGCCTGGAGTCCAACCCCATGGACAGGGAAAGTATATGGCTACACCTTC. Its protein is CAWSPTPWTGKVYGYTF.

This clonotype was counted ten times or more. V and J are TRBV6-4 and TRBJ2-2; 9 bases map to TRBD2. The germline gives CDR1 MRHNA, CDR2 SNTAGT. V gave up 4 bases and J gave up 4 bases; unmatched junction bases: 7. The CDR3 length is 16 residues. The CDR3 sequence: CASSAISGSGTGELFF. The CDR3 DNA follows: TGTGCCAGCAGTGCCATTAGCGGGAGCGGCACCGGGGAGCTGTTTTTT.

Ten or more counts support this clonotype. The rearrangement uses TRBV7-9 and TRBJ2-3; D remains unclear. V gave up 2 bases and J gave up 0 bases, with 9 bases separating them. The germline gives CDR1 SEHNR, CDR2 FQNEAQ (reference sequence). The CDR3 spans 15 residues. DNA for the CDR3: TGTGCCAGCAGCTTAACTGTAGCCAGCACAGATACGCAGTATTTT. Protein: CASSLTVASTDTQYF.

The chain combines TRBV27 with TRBJ2-2; unclear D gene. This CDR3 spans 16 amino acids. V gave up 5 bases and J gave up 4 bases, with 17 bases separating them. Per the germline V gene, CDR1 is MNHEY and CDR2 is SMNVEV (reference sequence). DNA for the CDR3: TGTGCCAGCAGTCCTGGGAATTCTAACCCCACCGGGGAGCTGTTTTTT. Encoded protein: CASSPGNSNPTGELFF.

The V gene is TRBV7-2, the J gene TRBJ1-3; D may be TRBD1 (5 bases). The CDR3 is 15 residues long. V shed 6 bases and J shed 0 bases, with 12 bases lying between them. Germline CDR1 is SGHTA and CDR2 is FQGNSA. CDR3 amino acids: CASSLTAFSGNTIYF. CDR3 DNA: TGTGCCAGCAGTTTGACAGCTTTCTCTGGAAACACCATATATTTT.

This clonotype was recorded a few times. The chain links TRBV12-3 or TRBV12-4 to TRBJ2-3, with TRBD2 matching 10 bases. Trimming removed 6 bases from V and 6 bases from J; junction bases left unmatched: 6. This CDR3 has 14 residues. Written as DNA, the CDR3 is TGTGCCAGCAGCCCTAGCGGGAGTCGGGATACGCAGTATTTT. This encodes CASSPSGSRDTQYF.

The gene calls are TRBV5-1 and TRBJ1-2; D might be TRBD1 (6 bases). There are 14 residues in the CDR3. Germline V CDR1 and CDR2: SGHRS, YFSETQ. V lost 0 bases and J lost 4, with 10 bases in between. DNA of the CDR3: TGCGCCAGCAGCTTGGACCAGGGGCCCTATGGCTACACCTTC. Residues: CASSLDQGPYGYTF.

This clonotype was observed a handful of times. This sequence joins TRBV5-1 and TRBJ2-2; 9 positions match TRBD2. V lost 1 base, J lost 5 bases, and 12 bases stayed unmatched. CDR3 length equals 18 residues. The germline gives CDR1 SGHRS, CDR2 YFSETQ. Here the CDR3 reads CASSLRPSRLAETGELFF. In nucleotides, the CDR3 is TGCGCCAGCAGCTTGAGACCCTCGAGACTAGCGGAAACCGGGGAGCTGTTTTTT.

This chain joins TRBV6-1 and TRBJ1-1, with TRBD1 matching 7 bases. V shed 7 bases and J 1 base; nucleotides not matched to a gene: 6. The germline gives CDR1 MNHNS, CDR2 SASEGT. The CDR3 sequence is 14 residues long. CDR3 residues: CASINRGENTEAFF. As DNA, the CDR3 is TGTGCCAGCATTAACAGGGGAGAGAACACTGAAGCTTTCTTT.